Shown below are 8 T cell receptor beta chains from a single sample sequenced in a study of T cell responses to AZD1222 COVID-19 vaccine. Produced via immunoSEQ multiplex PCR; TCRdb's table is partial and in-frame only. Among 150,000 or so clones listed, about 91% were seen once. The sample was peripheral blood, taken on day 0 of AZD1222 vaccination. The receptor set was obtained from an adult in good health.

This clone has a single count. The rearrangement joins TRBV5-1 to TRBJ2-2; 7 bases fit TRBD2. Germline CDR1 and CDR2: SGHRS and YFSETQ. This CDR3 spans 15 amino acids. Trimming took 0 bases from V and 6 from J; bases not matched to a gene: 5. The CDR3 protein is CASSLVGGRSGELFF. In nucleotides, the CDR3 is TGCGCCAGCAGCTTGGTAGGCGGGAGATCCGGGGAGCTGTTTTTT.

CDR3 region: CASAGTVLSYNEQFF. The CDR3 nucleotides read TGTGCCAGCGCAGGGACAGTGCTCTCCTACAATGAGCAGTTCTTC. J is TRBJ2-1 and V is TRBV28, with 7 bases aligning to TRBD1. CDR1 and CDR2 from the germline V gene are MDHEN and SYDVKM. V shed 8 bases and J 0 bases; nucleotides not matched to a gene: 7. This CDR3 spans 15 amino acids.

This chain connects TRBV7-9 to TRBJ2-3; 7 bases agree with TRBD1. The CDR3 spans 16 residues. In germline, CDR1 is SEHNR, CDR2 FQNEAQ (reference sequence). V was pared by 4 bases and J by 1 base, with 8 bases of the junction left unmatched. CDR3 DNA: TGTGCCAGCAGCTCCGGCCGCACAGGGGGCACAGATACGCAGTATTTT. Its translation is CASSSGRTGGTDTQYF.

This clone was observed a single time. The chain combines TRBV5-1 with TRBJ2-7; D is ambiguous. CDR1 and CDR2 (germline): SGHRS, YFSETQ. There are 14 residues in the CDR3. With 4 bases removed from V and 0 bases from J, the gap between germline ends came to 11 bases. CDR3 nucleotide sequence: TGCGCCAGCAGCCAAGACACAGTCTCCTACGAGCAGTACTTC. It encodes CASSQDTVSYEQYF.

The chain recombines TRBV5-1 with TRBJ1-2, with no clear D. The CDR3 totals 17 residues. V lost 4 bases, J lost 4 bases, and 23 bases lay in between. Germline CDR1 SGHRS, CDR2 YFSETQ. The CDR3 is CASSPPAERSSSYGYTF. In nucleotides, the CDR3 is TGCGCCAGCAGCCCCCCGGCAGAGCGATCATCAAGCTATGGCTACACCTTC.

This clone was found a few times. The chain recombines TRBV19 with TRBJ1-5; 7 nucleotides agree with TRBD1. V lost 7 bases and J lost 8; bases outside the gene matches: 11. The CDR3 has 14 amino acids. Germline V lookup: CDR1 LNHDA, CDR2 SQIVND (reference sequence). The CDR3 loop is CASTKGAGREPQHF. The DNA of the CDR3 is TGTGCCAGTACCAAGGGGGCGGGTAGAGAGCCCCAGCATTTT.

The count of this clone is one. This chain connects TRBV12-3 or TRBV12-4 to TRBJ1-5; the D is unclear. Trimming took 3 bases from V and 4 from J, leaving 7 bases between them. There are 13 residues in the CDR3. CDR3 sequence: CASSLGQNQPQHF. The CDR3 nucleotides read TGTGCCAGCAGTTTGGGTCAGAATCAGCCCCAGCATTTT.

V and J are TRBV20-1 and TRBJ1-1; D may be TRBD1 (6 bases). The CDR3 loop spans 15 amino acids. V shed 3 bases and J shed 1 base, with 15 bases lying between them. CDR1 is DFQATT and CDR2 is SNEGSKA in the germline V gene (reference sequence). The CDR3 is CSASRFGQWNTEAFF. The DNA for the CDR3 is TGCAGTGCTAGTAGGTTTGGACAGTGGAACACTGAAGCTTTCTTT.